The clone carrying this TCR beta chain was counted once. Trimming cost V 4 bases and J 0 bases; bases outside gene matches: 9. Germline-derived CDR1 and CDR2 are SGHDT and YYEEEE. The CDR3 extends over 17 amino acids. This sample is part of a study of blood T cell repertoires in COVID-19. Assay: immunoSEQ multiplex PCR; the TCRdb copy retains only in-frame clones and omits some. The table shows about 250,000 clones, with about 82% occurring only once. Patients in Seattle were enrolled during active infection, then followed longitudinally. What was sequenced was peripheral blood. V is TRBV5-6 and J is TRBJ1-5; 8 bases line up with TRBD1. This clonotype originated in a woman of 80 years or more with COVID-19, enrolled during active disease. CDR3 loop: CASSLRAGGHSNQPQHF. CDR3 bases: TGTGCCAGCAGCCTACGGGCAGGGGGCCATAGCAATCAGCCCCAGCATTTT.